Listed here are 14 T cell receptor beta chains from one sample, sequenced in a study of OX40 agonist ivuxolimab in advanced cancers. Sequenced by immunoSEQ multiplex PCR; TCRdb stores in-frame clones only, minus some. This table has roughly 49,000 clones, roughly nine tenths appearing once. The sample consisted of CD4+ or CD8+ T cells sorted from blood, taken in a trial of the OX40 agonist ivuxolimab. The receptors here all came from an adult with an advanced solid tumor such as melanoma, head and neck, liver or kidney cancer.

The CDR3 DNA is TGTGCCTGGAGCGTCGGGGGGGATACGCAGTATTTT. This encodes CAWSVGGDTQYF. V gene TRBV30 combines with J gene TRBJ2-3, with 7 bases fitting TRBD2. In germline, CDR1 is GTSNPN, CDR2 SVGIG (reference sequence). Unmatched junction bases numbered 3, after V lost 3 bases and J lost 6 bases. The CDR3 contains 12 residues.

The chain uses TRBV5-1 and TRBJ1-2, with D maybe TRBD1 (6 bases). Per the germline V gene, CDR1 is SGHRS and CDR2 is YFSETQ. Trimming removed 4 bases from V and 3 bases from J, with 13 bases in between. The CDR3 is 14 residues long. The CDR3 region has the DNA TGCGCCAGCAGCACTGGACAGTCCCACTATGGCTACACCTTC. This translates into CASSTGQSHYGYTF.

V gene TRBV11-1 combines with J gene TRBJ2-5, with no clear D. Germline values: CDR1 SGHAT, CDR2 FQDESV (reference sequence). V gave up 1 base and J gave up 4 bases, with 4 bases separating them. This CDR3 spans 12 amino acids. For the CDR3, the DNA is TGTGCCAGCAGCTTAGGGAGAGAGACCCAGTACTTC. This codes for CASSLGRETQYF.

The chain recombines TRBV5-6 with TRBJ2-1; possible D gene TRBD1, 5 bases. From germline, CDR1 is SGHDT and CDR2 YYEEEE. The V end lost 7 bases, the J end lost 4 bases, and 18 bases lay between the germline ends. This CDR3 is 15 amino acids long. CDR3 in DNA: TGTGCCAGCTCTCGACAGAGACAACCTTACAATGAGCAGTTCTTC. Protein product: CASSRQRQPYNEQFF.

V gene TRBV7-9 combines with J gene TRBJ2-2; D not certain. CDR3 size: 12 residues. Between the trimmed V and J ends, which lost 2 bases and 8 bases, there was a span of 6 bases. Germline V gives CDR1 SEHNR, CDR2 FQNEAQ (reference sequence). The chain's CDR3 is CASSLPRGELFF. CDR3 coding DNA: TGTGCCAGCAGCTTACCTAGGGGGGAGCTGTTTTTT.

The V and J genes are TRBV27 and TRBJ2-1; TRBD2 matches 13 bases. The CDR3 loop spans 15 amino acids. Germline V gene sequence: CDR1 MNHEY, CDR2 SMNVEV (reference sequence). J was trimmed by 8 bases and V by 5 bases; bases with no gene match: 6. This CDR3 reads CASSRRTSGSHEQFF. CDR3 bases: TGTGCCAGCAGTCGTCGGACTAGCGGGAGCCATGAGCAGTTCTTC.

The V and J genes are TRBV7-3 and TRBJ2-1, with D perhaps TRBD1 or TRBD2 (5 bases each). Germline V gene data show CDR1 as SGHTA and CDR2 as FQGTGA. The V end was cut by 5 bases, the J end by 11 bases, with 13 bases between. The CDR3 sequence is 12 residues long. In DNA form, the CDR3 reads TGTGCCAGCAGCGCCCCGGGACGTCAGCAGTTCTTC. Its protein is CASSAPGRQQFF.

V gene TRBV7-9 combines with J gene TRBJ2-7; 7 bases map to TRBD1. Germline loops: CDR1 SEHNR, CDR2 FQNEAQ (reference sequence). V lost 0 bases and J lost 5; bases outside the gene matches: 4. This CDR3 is built from 14 residues. CDR3: CASSLAGGKNEQYF. DNA of the CDR3: TGTGCCAGCAGCTTAGCAGGGGGCAAGAACGAGCAGTACTTC.

J is TRBJ1-2 and V is TRBV4-2; D ambiguous. The CDR3 loop spans 14 amino acids. Germline loops: CDR1 LGHNA, CDR2 YNFKEQ. V was shortened by 1 base and J by 2 bases, with 8 bases between the two germline ends. The CDR3 reads CASSQGRENYGYTF. In DNA, the CDR3 is TGTGCCAGCAGCCAAGGACGGGAGAACTATGGCTACACCTTC.

The V gene is TRBV5-1, the J gene TRBJ1-3; no reliable D call. The CDR3 length is 12 residues. Trimming left V 4 bases short and J 0 bases short, with 2 bases between. Germline CDR1 and CDR2: SGHRS and YFSETQ. The CDR3 spells CASSVSGNTIYF. In DNA, the CDR3 is TGCGCCAGCAGCGTCTCTGGAAACACCATATATTTT.

This chain connects TRBV7-3 to TRBJ1-2; no firm D call. The CDR3 is 14 amino acids. Per the germline V gene, CDR1 is SGHTA and CDR2 is FQGTGA. Trimming cost V 2 bases and J 3 bases, with 10 bases left between them. CDR3 sequence reads: CASSLEAAYYGYTF. The CDR3 coding sequence is TGTGCCAGCAGCTTAGAGGCAGCCTACTATGGCTACACCTTC.

This chain joins TRBV13 and TRBJ2-1, with 10 bases matching TRBD1. Germline trimming cut 2 bases from V and 6 bases from J; bases unmatched to any gene: 10. Germline CDR1 is PRHDT and CDR2 is FYEKMQ (reference sequence). This CDR3 region has 17 residues. CDR3 region: CASSLMSPGTGVNEQFF. CDR3 DNA: TGTGCCAGCAGCTTAATGTCCCCCGGGACAGGGGTCAATGAGCAGTTCTTC. The full variable domain, in which reference TRBV13 and TRBJ2-1 provide the parts outside the CDR3, is AAGVIQSPRHLIKEKRETATLKCYPIPRHDTVYWYQQGPGQDPQFLISFYEKMQSDKGSIPDRFSAQQFSDYHSELNMSSLELGDSALYFCASSLMSPGTGVNEQFFGPGTRLTVL.

This chain uses TRBV6-4 with TRBJ2-7; maybe TRBD2 (6 bases). CDR1 and CDR2 (germline): MRHNA, SNTAGT. The CDR3 is 15 residues long. Trimming removed 8 bases at V and 0 bases at J, with 17 bases between. The CDR3, as DNA: TGTGCCAGCGGAGGGCTCTGCATTGACTCCTACGAGCAGTACTTC. It is translated as CASGGLCIDSYEQYF.

CDR3 coding DNA: TGTGCCAGCAGGGGAACAACTAATGAAAAACTGTTTTTT. This codes for CASRGTTNEKLFF. V usage is TRBV28 and J usage is TRBJ1-4, with D unclear. This CDR3 has 13 amino acids. CDR1 is MDHEN, CDR2 SYDVKM, per germline. The V and J ends lost 6 bases and 0 bases respectively, with 5 bases between them.